A single sample is the source of the 30 T cell receptor beta chains below, sequenced in a study of control samples from healthy donors and cancer patients. The table came from immunoSEQ multiplex PCR; TCRdb's copy has only in-frame clones and leaves some out. The data show 95,000 to 100,000 clones, with around 89% seen just once and approximately 7.8% held by the top ten. The sequenced material came from blood. These receptors were obtained from a man in his thirties or forties in good health.

The chain's CDR3 is CSASTVDGLNPPNTGELFF. CDR3 nucleotides: TGCAGTGCTAGTACCGTGGATGGTCTGAACCCCCCGAACACCGGGGAGCTGTTTTTT. V and J are TRBV20-1 and TRBJ2-2; D is uncertain. CDR1 is DFQATT and CDR2 is SNEGSKA in the germline V gene (reference sequence). Trimming removed 3 bases from V and 0 bases from J, with 23 bases in between. The CDR3 runs to 19 residues.

V and J are TRBV10-2 and TRBJ2-1, with D perhaps matching TRBD2 (5 bases). There are 15 residues in the CDR3. Looked up from germline, CDR1 is WSHSY and CDR2 is SAAADI. Trimming cost V 3 bases and J 3 bases, with 12 bases left between them. The CDR3 region is CASSDDDEGYNEQFF. The CDR3 region has the DNA TGCGCCAGCAGTGACGATGATGAGGGCTACAATGAGCAGTTCTTC.

A few counts support this clone. The gene calls are TRBV19 and TRBJ2-1, with 12 bases that match TRBD2. V dropped 3 bases and J dropped 7; count of bases not matched to a gene: 4. The CDR3 totals 15 residues. Germline V CDR1 and CDR2: LNHDA, SQIVND (reference sequence). The CDR3 loop is CASSILLAGGNEQFF. CDR3 sequence (DNA): TGTGCCAGTAGTATTCTACTAGCGGGGGGAAATGAGCAGTTCTTC.

The rearrangement links TRBV28 to TRBJ1-2; D unclear. Germline V gives CDR1 MDHEN, CDR2 SYDVKM. This CDR3 comprises 15 residues. V lost 4 bases, J lost 3 bases, and 15 bases lay in between. The CDR3 DNA reads as TGTGCCAGCAGTTCCGTGGCGGGGTTTTACTATGGCTACACCTTC. Protein: CASSSVAGFYYGYTF.

The chain links TRBV5-6 to TRBJ2-6; D gene unclear. Germline assignment: CDR1 SGHDT and CDR2 YYEEEE. The CDR3 loop spans 14 amino acids. V was cut by 4 bases and J by 4 bases, with 9 bases left in between. This CDR3 is CASSKRPGANVLTF. CDR3 coding DNA: TGTGCCAGCAGCAAAAGGCCAGGGGCCAACGTCCTGACTTTC.

CDR3 amino acids: CAEKTGSENEKLFF. CDR3 in DNA: TGTGCCGAAAAAACAGGGTCCGAAAATGAAAAACTGTTTTTT. V gene TRBV21-1 combines with J gene TRBJ1-4; TRBD1 was called by the table and not checked on the DNA. TRBV21-1 represents a pseudogene. The CDR3 length is 14 residues.

CDR3: CASSPPNRQIGADTQYF. CDR3 nucleotide sequence: TGTGCCAGCTCACCACCGAATCGACAGATCGGCGCAGATACGCAGTATTTT. The chain links TRBV18 to TRBJ2-3; perhaps TRBD1 as D (5 bases). The CDR3 consists of 17 residues. V shed 0 bases and J shed 4 bases, with 17 bases lying between them. The V gene's germline CDR1 is KGHSH and CDR2 LQKENI.

This chain links TRBV19 with TRBJ1-6; 9 bases match TRBD1. The length of the CDR3 is 16 residues. The trim removed 5 bases at V and 7 bases at J, leaving 9 bases unmatched. Germline CDR1 reads LNHDA; CDR2 reads SQIVND (reference sequence). The CDR3 DNA reads as TGTGCCAGTAGTCCTGGGTCCGGGACAGGGAATTCACCCCTCCACTTT. This gives the protein CASSPGSGTGNSPLHF.

This chain uses TRBV2 with TRBJ2-7, with unresolved D. Germline V gene lookup returns CDR1 SNHLY and CDR2 FYNNEI. This CDR3 is 13 amino acids long. Deletions cut 2 bases from V and 3 bases from J, with 8 bases between. The chain's CDR3 is CASSEPQIYEQYV. CDR3 in DNA: TGTGCCAGCAGTGAACCACAGATCTACGAGCAGTACGTC.

V gene TRBV5-1 combines with J gene TRBJ2-5, with D possibly being TRBD1 or TRBD2 (6 bases each). The V gene lost 0 bases and the J gene lost 5 bases, with 14 bases spanning the gap. Germline loops: CDR1 SGHRS, CDR2 YFSETQ. The CDR3 has 15 residues. CDR3 coding DNA: TGCGCCAGCAGCTTGGGGGGGGCTTCCTCGGAGACCCAGTACTTC. It specifies CASSLGGASSETQYF.

The chain employs TRBV28 and TRBJ1-1; D is ambiguous. This CDR3 contains 11 residues. Germline V gives CDR1 MDHEN, CDR2 SYDVKM. V lost 8 bases, J lost 5 bases, and 9 bases lay in between. The CDR3 DNA reads TGTGCCAGCGTGGGTGGTACTGAAGCTTTCTTT. It yields the protein CASVGGTEAFF.

The chain carries TRBV12-3 or TRBV12-4 and TRBJ2-7, with D possibly being TRBD1 or TRBD2 (5 bases each). This CDR3 region has 13 residues. Trimming took 1 base from V and 3 from J, leaving 7 bases between them. The CDR3 loop is CASSLERGYEQYF. The CDR3 bases are TGTGCCAGCAGTTTAGAGAGGGGCTACGAGCAGTACTTC.

The rearrangement joins TRBV7-2 to TRBJ2-5; TRBD1 might be the D (5 bases). V lost 5 bases to trimming and J lost 4 bases, with 11 bases between them. The V gene's germline CDR1 is SGHTA and CDR2 FQGNSA. The CDR3 contains 13 residues. CDR3 loop: CASSPTGPETQYF. The CDR3 DNA reads as TGTGCCAGCAGCCCCACAGGTCCAGAGACCCAGTACTTC.

The chain carries TRBV30 and TRBJ1-3, with 9 bases identical to TRBD1. This CDR3 is 13 amino acids long. Germline V gives CDR1 GTSNPN, CDR2 SVGIG (reference sequence). J was trimmed by 10 bases and V by 4 bases; bases with no gene match: 8. The CDR3 region is CAWTPGQGTTIYF. The CDR3 nucleotides read TGTGCCTGGACCCCGGGACAGGGAACAACCATATATTTT.

This rearrangement joins TRBV24-1 to TRBJ1-5, with 8 bases aligning to TRBD1. The length of the CDR3 is 16 residues. Germline loops: CDR1 KGHDR, CDR2 SFDVKD. Germline trimming cut 4 bases from V and 2 bases from J; bases unmatched to any gene: 6. The CDR3 protein is CATSDQDRDGNQPQHF. The CDR3 DNA follows: TGTGCCACCAGTGACCAGGACAGGGACGGCAATCAGCCCCAGCATTTT.

The chain has TRBV7-8 and TRBJ2-7; D is possibly TRBD1 (5 bases). The CDR3 has 13 amino acids. Trimming left V 1 base short and J 4 bases short, with 8 bases between. Germline V gene sequence: CDR1 SGHVS, CDR2 FQNEAQ. This CDR3 reads CASSLGGQYEQYV. The CDR3 DNA is TGTGCCAGCAGCTTAGGCGGACAATACGAGCAGTACGTC.

This clone was detected only once. The chain recombines TRBV19 with TRBJ1-6; maybe TRBD1 (5 bases). There are 17 residues in the CDR3. The V end was cut by 9 bases, the J end by 0 bases, with 18 bases between. Looked up from germline, CDR1 is LNHDA and CDR2 is SQIVND (reference sequence). The CDR3 sequence: CASSRQTSGSYNSPLHF. Written as DNA, the CDR3 is TGTGCCAGCTCTCGACAGACGTCGGGCTCCTATAATTCACCCCTCCACTTT.

This clone has only a few counts. The chain recombines TRBV12-3 or TRBV12-4 with TRBJ1-3, with D hard to call. CDR3 size: 11 residues. V was cut by 1 base and J by 5 bases, with 0 bases left in between. The CDR3 spells CASSLGNTIYF. CDR3 nucleotide sequence: TGTGCCAGCAGTTTAGGAAACACCATATATTTT.

This sequence joins TRBV13 and TRBJ2-5; no reliable D call. Germline-derived CDR1 and CDR2 are PRHDT and FYEKMQ (reference sequence). The CDR3 has 13 residues. Trimming took 3 bases from V and 2 from J, leaving 7 bases between them. CDR3 protein: CASSFERQETQYF. CDR3 DNA sequence: TGTGCCAGCAGCTTTGAGAGACAAGAGACCCAGTACTTC.

V is TRBV5-4 and J is TRBJ2-3; a weak D match, TRBD1 (7 bases). V gave up 4 bases and J gave up 5 bases, with 14 bases separating them. The CDR3 has 14 residues. Germline assignment: CDR1 SGHNT and CDR2 YYREEE (reference sequence). The CDR3 bases are TGTGCCAGCAGCGGGGGGACAGCGGGAGATACGCAGTATTTT. The encoded protein is CASSGGTAGDTQYF.

The V gene is TRBV3-1 (or the pseudogene TRBV3-2), the J gene TRBJ2-1; D gene unclear. Germline CDR1 and CDR2: LGHDT and YNNKEL (reference sequence). The CDR3 loop spans 14 amino acids. V dropped 4 bases and J dropped 6 bases, with 13 bases sitting between them. This CDR3 is CASSPPNPSNEQFF. As DNA, the CDR3 is TGTGCCAGCAGCCCACCAAATCCCAGCAATGAGCAGTTCTTC.

About this clone itself: This may come from a read error, since a much larger clone is one base off. The same CDR3 can be traced to other DNA sequences in this sample. The genes are TRBV7-9 and TRBJ1-5; a weak D match, TRBD1 (5 bases). There are 15 residues in the CDR3. Per the germline V gene, CDR1 is SEHNR and CDR2 is FQNEAQ (reference sequence). V gave up 1 base and J gave up 0 bases, with 7 bases separating them. In nucleotides, the CDR3 is TGTGCCAGCAGCTTAGGGGGCTATAGCAATCAGCCCCAGCATTTT. It specifies CASSLGGYSNQPQHF.

CDR3 amino acids: CASSIHVAFF. The DNA of the CDR3 is TGTGCCAGCAGTATCCACGTTGCTTTCTTT. The chain uses TRBV12-3 or TRBV12-4 and TRBJ1-1; no reliable D call. Trimming pared 5 bases from V and 11 bases from J, leaving 9 bases between. The CDR3 extends over 10 amino acids.

The gene calls are TRBV28 and TRBJ2-2, with 8 bases identical to TRBD2. The CDR3 covers 16 residues. With V trimmed by 2 bases and J by 3 bases, 5 bases remained unmatched. CDR1 MDHEN and CDR2 SYDVKM come from the germline V gene. The DNA of the CDR3 is TGTGCCAGCAGTTTAAGGAGACTAGCGCACACCGGGGAGCTGTTTTTT. Amino acid sequence: CASSLRRLAHTGELFF.

The V call is TRBV27, the J call TRBJ2-2, with TRBD2 matching 8 bases. The J segment lost 4 bases and the V segment lost 7 bases, leaving 5 bases of the junction unmatched. This CDR3 has 14 amino acids. Germline loops: CDR1 MNHEY, CDR2 SMNVEV (reference sequence). This chain's CDR3 is CASMGREATGELFF. The CDR3 coding sequence is TGTGCCAGCATGGGGCGGGAGGCCACCGGGGAGCTGTTTTTT.

The V and J genes are TRBV12-3 or TRBV12-4 and TRBJ1-1; perhaps TRBD1 as D (6 bases). V was clipped by 5 bases and J by 1 base, with 8 bases between them. This CDR3 is 13 amino acids long. CDR3: CASSQQGNTEAFF. CDR3 sequence (DNA): TGTGCCAGCAGTCAACAGGGGAACACTGAAGCTTTCTTT.

The CDR3 DNA follows: TGTGCCAGCAGCAATCCGCAGGGGGGGAAAAACATTCAGTACTTC. Translating gives CASSNPQGGKNIQYF. The V and J genes are TRBV21-1 and TRBJ2-4. TRBV21-1 is designated a pseudogene. The CDR3 is 15 residues long.

The V gene is TRBV6-2 or TRBV6-3, the J gene TRBJ2-1; 9 positions agree with TRBD2. The germline CDR1 and CDR2 sequences are MNHEY and SVGEGT. With 5 bases clipped from V and 6 bases from J, the junction kept 11 bases outside the gene matches. CDR3 size: 16 residues. The CDR3 spells CASSRLLAGRVNEQFF. CDR3 in DNA: TGTGCCAGCAGTCGGCTTCTAGCGGGGAGGGTCAATGAGCAGTTCTTC.

The chain uses TRBV11-2 and TRBJ2-1; D may match TRBD1 or TRBD2 (6 bases each). Germline V gives CDR1 SGHAT, CDR2 FQNNGV. Trimming left V 5 bases short and J 2 bases short, with 19 bases between. This CDR3 is built from 17 residues. The CDR3 sequence is CASSGRGGGGPYNEQFF. CDR3 DNA sequence: TGTGCCAGCAGCGGCCGGGGAGGAGGGGGGCCCTACAATGAGCAGTTCTTC.

The sample holds one count of this clone. The rearrangement joins TRBV5-1 to TRBJ2-5; D might be TRBD2 (5 bases). CDR1 and CDR2 from the germline V gene are SGHRS and YFSETQ. This CDR3 spans 14 amino acids. V lost 1 base to trimming and J lost 5 bases, with 12 bases between them. The CDR3 region has the DNA TGCGCCAGCAGCTTGAATAGCGCGTTGGAGACCCAGTACTTC. Amino acid sequence: CASSLNSALETQYF.